These T cell receptor beta chains were read from a single sample in a study of T cells in Graves' hyperthyroidism and ophthalmopathy. Each CDR3 protein gets one entry after TCRdb re-called the multiplex PCR reads with MiXCR. The sample carries approximately 520,000 distinct CDR3 sequences, about 24% recorded once. The sample was blood. The receptors come from a woman aged 25 to 39 with Graves' ophthalmopathy. CDR3s include the opening cysteine and the closing phenylalanine or tryptophan. D genes are given only for firm matches. Clone size is not always given. Where it is, it says once, few, many or a class for expanded clones.

TRBV7-9,TRBJ1-1,NA,many,TGTGCCAGCAGCTTCCCAGGGGACACTGAAGCTTTCTTT,CASSFPGDTEAFF
TRBV20-1,TRBJ2-2,TRBD2,many,TGCAGTGCCCGACTAGCGGGGGTGAACACCGGGGAGCTGTTTTTT,CSARLAGVNTGELFF
TRBV11-2,TRBJ2-5,NA,NA,TGTGCCAGCAGCTTTAAGGGCGGAGAGACCCAGTGCTTC,CASSFKGGETQCF
TRBV5-8,TRBJ1-4,NA,many,TGTGCCAGCAGCGTGGACAAAGGTGAAAAACTGTTTTTT,CASSVDKGEKLFF
TRBV12-3/TRBV12-4,TRBJ2-7,NA,many,TGTGCCAGCAGTTTATCGCCACTCCCCTACGAGCAGTACTTC,CASSLSPLPYEQYF
TRBV2,TRBJ1-4,NA,many,TGTGCCAGCAAGGGGGATCGGGAAAAACTGTTTTTT,CASKGDREKLFF
TRBV11-1,TRBJ2-7,TRBD1,many,TGTGCCAGCAGTCGAAGGGACAGGGTAAGGGAGCAGTACTTC,CASSRRDRVREQYF
TRBV12-3/TRBV12-4,TRBJ1-5,NA,many,TGTGCCAGCAGTTTCGGAGATCAGCCCCAGCATTTT,CASSFGDQPQHF
TRBV7-2,TRBJ2-7,NA,many,TGTGCCAGCAGCTTTGGTGGAGGTGCCCTTGGTGAGCAGTACTTC,CASSFGGGALGEQYF
TRBV6-2/TRBV6-3,TRBJ1-2,NA,many,TGTGCCAGCAGTTACTCGATTAGCGGCAGGGCAAGGAACTATGGCTACACCTTC,CASSYSISGRARNYGYTF
TRBV5-6,TRBJ1-1,TRBD1,many,TGTGCCAGCAGCACCCGGGACAGGGATATCATCATGAACACTGAAGCTTTCTTT,CASSTRDRDIIMNTEAFF
TRBV12-3/TRBV12-4,TRBJ2-7,TRBD1,NA,TGTGCCAGCAGTTTATGGGGACAGGGTCGCTACGAGCAGTACTTC,CASSLWGQGRYEQYF
TRBV12-3/TRBV12-4,TRBJ2-2,NA,many,TGTGCCAGCAGTTTCGGCCGGGAATCCGGGGAGCTGTTTTTT,CASSFGRESGELFF
TRBV10-3,TRBJ2-5,NA,NA,TGTGCCATCAGTGACCCAGCGTGGGAGACCCAGTACTTC,CAISDPAWETQYF
TRBV11-1,TRBJ2-7,NA,NA,TGTGCCAGCAGCTTAGGCGCGGGGTTATCCTACGAGCAGTACTTC,CASSLGAGLSYEQYF
TRBV29-1,TRBJ1-5,TRBD1,many,TGCAGCTGCGGACAGGGTCGAGATCAGCCCCAGCATTTT,CSCGQGRDQPQHF
TRBV20-1,TRBJ2-5,TRBD2,many,TGCAGTGCCCCGGGACTAGCGGACGAGACCCAGTACTTC,CSAPGLADETQYF
TRBV19,TRBJ1-2,TRBD1,many,TGTGCCAGTAGTATAGACGACAGGGTCTATGGCTACACCTTC,CASSIDDRVYGYTF
TRBV29-1,TRBJ1-1,NA,many,TGCAGCGTTGAAGATCAGGCAGTAAACACTGAAGCTTTCTTT,CSVEDQAVNTEAFF
TRBV11-2,TRBJ2-5,TRBD2,NA,TGTGCCAGCAGAGGGCAGGGACTAGCGGGGGGGCGAGAGACCCAGTACTTC,CASRGQGLAGGRETQYF
TRBV29-1,TRBJ1-2,NA,many,TGCAGCGTTGAAAATACAGGCATCTATGGCTACACCTTC,CSVENTGIYGYTF
TRBV28,TRBJ1-5,NA,many,TGTGCCAGCACCCTGGGGTCTCGGAGTCAGCCCCAGCATTTT,CASTLGSRSQPQHF
TRBV11-2,TRBJ1-2,TRBD1,few,TGTGCCAGCAGCCCCCTAGGGGGCAATGGCTACACCTTC,CASSPLGGNGYTF
TRBV7-9,TRBJ1-2,NA,many,TGTGCCAGCAGCTTCAGTAATGGCTACACCTTC,CASSFSNGYTF